This TCR beta chain is from a study of cytomegalovirus exposure and HLA in healthy donors. This PCR relied on a set of 60 Vbeta primers and 13 Jbeta primers. Assay used: immunoSEQ multiplex PCR; TCRdb lists only in-frame clones, some missing. Recorded for this sample: some 76,000 clones. Sequencing was performed on PBMCs. The receptor was isolated from a boy between 5 and 17 years old in good health and CMV-seronegative.

CDR3 amino acids: CASSFIRLSGRNTGELFF. In nucleotides, the CDR3 is TGTGCCAGCAGCTTTATCCGGCTTAGCGGGAGGAACACCGGGGAGCTGTTTTTT. V and J are TRBV7-2 and TRBJ2-2; 9 bases line up with TRBD2. Per the germline V gene, CDR1 is SGHTA and CDR2 is FQGNSA. V was clipped by 3 bases and J by 1 base; unmatched bases: 9. The CDR3 runs 18 residues.